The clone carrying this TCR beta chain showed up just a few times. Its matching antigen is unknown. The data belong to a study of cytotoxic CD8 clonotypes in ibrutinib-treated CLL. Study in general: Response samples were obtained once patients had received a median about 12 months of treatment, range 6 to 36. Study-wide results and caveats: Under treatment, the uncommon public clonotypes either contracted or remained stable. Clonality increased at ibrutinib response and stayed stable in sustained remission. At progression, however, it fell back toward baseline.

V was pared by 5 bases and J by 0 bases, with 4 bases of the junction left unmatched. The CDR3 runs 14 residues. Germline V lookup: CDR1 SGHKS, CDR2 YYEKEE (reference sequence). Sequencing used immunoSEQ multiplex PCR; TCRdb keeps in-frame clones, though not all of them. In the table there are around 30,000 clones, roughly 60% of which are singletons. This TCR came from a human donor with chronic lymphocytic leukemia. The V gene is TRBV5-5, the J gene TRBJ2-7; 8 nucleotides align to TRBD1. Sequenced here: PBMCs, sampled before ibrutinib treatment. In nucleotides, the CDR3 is TGTGCCAGCAGGCCGGGACAGGTCTCCTACGAGCAGTACTTC. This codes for CASRPGQVSYEQYF. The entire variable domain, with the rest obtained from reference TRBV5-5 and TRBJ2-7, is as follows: DAGVTQSPTHLIKTRGQQVTLRCSPISGHKSVSWYQQVLGQGPQFIFQYYEKEERGRGNFPDRFSARQFPNYSSELNVNALLLGDSALYLCASRPGQVSYEQYFGPGTRLTVT.